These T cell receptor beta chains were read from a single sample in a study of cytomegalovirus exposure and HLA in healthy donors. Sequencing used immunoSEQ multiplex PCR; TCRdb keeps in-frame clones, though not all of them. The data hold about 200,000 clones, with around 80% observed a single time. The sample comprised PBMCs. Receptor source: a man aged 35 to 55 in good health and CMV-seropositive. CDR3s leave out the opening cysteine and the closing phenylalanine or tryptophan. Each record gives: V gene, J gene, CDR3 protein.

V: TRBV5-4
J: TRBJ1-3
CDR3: ASSLGGQISGNTIY

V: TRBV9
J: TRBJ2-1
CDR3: ASSGEGIMASGRGSYNEQF

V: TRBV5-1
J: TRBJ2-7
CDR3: ASSPDTSSYEQY

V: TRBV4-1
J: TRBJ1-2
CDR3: ASSQRTGEDYGYT

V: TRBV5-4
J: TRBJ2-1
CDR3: ASSLLAIADVDNEQF

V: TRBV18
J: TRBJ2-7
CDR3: ASSHGQTGSYEQY

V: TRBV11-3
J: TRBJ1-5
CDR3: ASSPDTNQPQH

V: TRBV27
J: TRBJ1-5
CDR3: ASSFRVDQPQH

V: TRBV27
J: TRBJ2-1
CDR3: ASSWLAGYNEQF

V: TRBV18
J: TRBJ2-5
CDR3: ASSPRGTGGQETQY

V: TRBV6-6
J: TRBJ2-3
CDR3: ASSYSVGNGDTQY

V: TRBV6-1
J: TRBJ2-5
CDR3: ASSDRQGLETQY

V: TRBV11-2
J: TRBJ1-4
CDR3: ASSLDAGQGTRFDEKLF

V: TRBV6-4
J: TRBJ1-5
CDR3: ASSAEGGGNQPQH

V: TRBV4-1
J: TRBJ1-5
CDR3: ASSRGQGRNQPQH

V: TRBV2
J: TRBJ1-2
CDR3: ASQGIYGYT

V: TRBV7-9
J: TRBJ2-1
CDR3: ASSSLAGRGEQF

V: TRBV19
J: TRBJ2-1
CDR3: ASSAGNEQF

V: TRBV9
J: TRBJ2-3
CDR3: ASAPNSIITDTQY

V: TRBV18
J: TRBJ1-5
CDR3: ASSPRVDNQPQH

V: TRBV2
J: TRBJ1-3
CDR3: ASSRGRGYTIY

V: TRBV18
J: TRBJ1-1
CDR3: ASSASGSMNTEAF

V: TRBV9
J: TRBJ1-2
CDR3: ASSVAAGKGGYT

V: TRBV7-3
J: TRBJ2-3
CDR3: ASSLGTSGDTQY

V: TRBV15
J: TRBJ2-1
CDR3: ATSRESKAYNEQF

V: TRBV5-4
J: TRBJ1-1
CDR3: ASSVDRGRGTEAF

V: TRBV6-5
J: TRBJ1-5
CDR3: ASSYSWSGNQPQH

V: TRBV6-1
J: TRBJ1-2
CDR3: ASALDSLNYGYT

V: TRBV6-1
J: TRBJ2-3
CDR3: ASSEEGTDTQY

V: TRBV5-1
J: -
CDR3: ASRADYYEQY

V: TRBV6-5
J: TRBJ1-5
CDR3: ASRSDRADNQPQH

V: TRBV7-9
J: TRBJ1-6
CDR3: ASSLVSGYNSPLH

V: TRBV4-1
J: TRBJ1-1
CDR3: ASSQDGTDSTEAF

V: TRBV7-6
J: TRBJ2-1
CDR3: ASSSTGLSNEQF

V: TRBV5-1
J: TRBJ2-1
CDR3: ASSSMTSATQGNEQF

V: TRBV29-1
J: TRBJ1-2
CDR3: SVPDRGQGYGYT

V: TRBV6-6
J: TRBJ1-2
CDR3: ASSRQGRNYGYT

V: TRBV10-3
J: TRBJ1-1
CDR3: AIAWGQTNTEAF

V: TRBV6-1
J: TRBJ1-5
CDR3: ASSEQGRDQPQH

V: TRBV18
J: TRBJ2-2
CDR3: ASSPRGGSGANTGELF

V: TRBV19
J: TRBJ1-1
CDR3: ASSNGTGWRITEAF

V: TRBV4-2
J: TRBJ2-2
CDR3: ASSQDEIAGAGGELF

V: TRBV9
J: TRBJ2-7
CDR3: ASSVVGAIRYEQY

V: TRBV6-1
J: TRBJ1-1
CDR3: ASSAGQGGTEAF